A selection of T cell receptor beta chains follows, all from one sample in a study of blood T cell repertoires in COVID-19. Assay: immunoSEQ multiplex PCR; the TCRdb copy retains only in-frame clones and omits some. Of approximately 300,000 clones in the sample, around nine tenths were seen once. Sequencing was performed on peripheral blood. These receptors all stem from a man younger than 45 with acute or convalescent COVID-19. Both conserved end residues are part of each CDR3. A D gene is named only where the DNA matches it firmly. Only some rows state a clone size, as once, few, many or a class for expanded clones.

TRBD1	TRBV28	-	TRBJ1-5	TGTGCCAGCAGAATCAGGGGGCGGCTAGGCAATCAGCCCCAGCATTTT	CASRIRGRLGNQPQHF
-	TRBV28	few	TRBJ2-1	TGTGCCAGCAGCAAAGCCGGGGGACCCCGCTCCTACAATGAGCAGTTCTTC	CASSKAGGPRSYNEQFF
-	TRBV9	-	TRBJ1-4	TGTGCCAGCAGCGTAGGAGTGGGGAGGGACGGCGAAAAACTGTTTTTT	CASSVGVGRDGEKLFF
TRBD1	TRBV5-1	-	TRBJ2-7	TGCGCCAGCAGCCCGTCTCAGGGACAGGGGGGCTACGAGCAGTACTTC	CASSPSQGQGGYEQYF
-	TRBV28	-	TRBJ1-1	TGTGCCAGCAGTTCCGTAGTCCCTCTTGAAGCTTTCTTT	CASSSVVPLEAFF
-	TRBV7-9	-	TRBJ1-6	TGTGCCAGCAGCTTAGTGGGGGGAAAGTCACCCCTCCACTTT	CASSLVGGKSPLHF
-	TRBV19	-	TRBJ1-2	TGTGCCAGTAGTATAATACAGGGTGTCCATGGCTACACCTTC	CASSIIQGVHGYTF
TRBD1	TRBV6-5	-	TRBJ2-5	TGTGCCAGCAGCACAGGGGACCACCAAGAGACCCAGTACTTC	CASSTGDHQETQYF
TRBD1	TRBV9	-	TRBJ1-4	TGTGCCAGCAGCCCCGGGACAGTTAATGAAAAACTGTTTTTT	CASSPGTVNEKLFF
TRBD1	TRBV5-4	-	TRBJ1-2	TGTGCCAGCAGCTTGGCTGACAGGGACTATGGCTACACCTTC	CASSLADRDYGYTF
-	TRBV10-3	-	TRBJ1-2	TGTGCCATCAGTGAAGCAGGGGATGGCTACACCTTC	CAISEAGDGYTF
-	TRBV6-1	few	TRBJ2-7	TGTGCCAGCAGTGAACACAGCTACGAGCAGTACTTC	CASSEHSYEQYF
-	TRBV30	-	TRBJ1-6	TGTGCCTGGAGCCTAGCGGGGCCAGAAAGCTCACCCCTCCACTTT	CAWSLAGPESSPLHF
-	TRBV6-5	few	TRBJ1-2	TGTGCCAGCAGGCGACACGGAAACTATGGCTACACCTTC	CASRRHGNYGYTF
-	TRBV30	-	TRBJ1-1	TGTGCCTGGAGGAAGGGAGGGAACACTGAAGCTTTCTTT	CAWRKGGNTEAFF
TRBD2	TRBV23-1	-	TRBJ2-7	TGCGCCAGCACTGGGACTAGCGGGAGAGAAAAGCAGTACTTC	CASTGTSGREKQYF
TRBD2	TRBV11-2	-	TRBJ2-1	TGTGCCAGCAGCTTTACTAGCGTAAGTTCTGAGCAGTTCTTC	CASSFTSVSSEQFF
TRBD1	TRBV7-2	-	TRBJ1-4	TGTGCCAGCGGCCGGGACAGCGCTCAAAAACTGTTTTTT	CASGRDSAQKLFF
-	TRBV27	-	TRBJ2-5	TGTGCCAGCACCGAGGCTGGGACCCAGTACTTC	CASTEAGTQYF
TRBD1	TRBV19	once	TRBJ1-5	TGTGCCAGTAAAAACGACAGGGGAGGAAATCAGCCCCAGCATTTT	CASKNDRGGNQPQHF
TRBD1	TRBV11-2	-	TRBJ1-4	TGTGCCAGCAGCCCACGACAGGGTCGGGGTGAAAAACTGTTTTTT	CASSPRQGRGEKLFF
TRBD1	TRBV19	once	TRBJ2-1	TGTGCCAGTAGACAGGGGGCGCATAACAATGAGCAGTTCTTC	CASRQGAHNNEQFF
TRBD2	TRBV27	-	TRBJ2-1	TGTGCCAGCAGGCCGACCCGGGACAGGATGACTAGCGGGAGGTCGGATGAGCAGTTCTTC	CASRPTRDRMTSGRSDEQFF
-	TRBV3-1/TRBV3-2	-	TRBJ1-2	TGTGCCATATCCCAGGGAAACTATGGCTACACCTTC	CAISQGNYGYTF
TRBD1	TRBV7-6	-	TRBJ1-1	TGTGCCAGCAGCTTAGAGGGACAGGGATGGAACACTGAAGCTTTCTTT	CASSLEGQGWNTEAFF
-	TRBV7-2	-	TRBJ1-1	TGTGCCAGCAGCTTAATAACCAACCGGGGCACTGAAGCTTTCTTT	CASSLITNRGTEAFF
TRBD1	TRBV6-6	-	TRBJ1-5	TGTGCCAGCAGCCGCCAGGGGGGCCATCAGCCCCAGCATTTT	CASSRQGGHQPQHF
TRBD1	TRBV7-3	-	TRBJ2-2	TGTGCCAGCAGCTTAACGTCCCGGACAGGGAATACCGGGGAGCTGTTTTTT	CASSLTSRTGNTGELFF
-	TRBV30	-	TRBJ1-1	TGTGCCTGGAGTAGGACAGCGGTAGGTACTGAAGCTTTCTTT	CAWSRTAVGTEAFF
-	TRBV11-3	-	TRBJ1-3	TGTGCCAGCAGCCGGACAGCTGGAAACACCATATATTTT	CASSRTAGNTIYF
TRBD2	TRBV3-1/TRBV3-2	-	TRBJ2-7	TGTGCCAGCAGTTCGACTAGCGGGGCTTACGAGCAGTACTTC	CASSSTSGAYEQYF
TRBD1	TRBV28	-	TRBJ2-7	TGTGCCAGCATCGAAGCGGGACAGGGGAGCGAGCAGTACTTC	CASIEAGQGSEQYF
-	TRBV4-2	-	TRBJ2-1	TGTGCCAGCAGCCAGGCGGCGCGGACAGTTCAAGGTGAGCAGTTCTTC	CASSQAARTVQGEQFF
-	TRBV21-1	-	TRBJ2-1	TGTGCCAGCAGCATGTCCCTTGGCGGGGGGGCGGAGAATGAGCAGTTCTTC	CASSMSLGGGAENEQFF
-	TRBV7-2	-	TRBJ1-2	TGTGCCAGCAGCGCTCACAGGGAATCGGGCTACACCTTC	CASSAHRESGYTF
-	TRBV3-1/TRBV3-2	-	TRBJ1-4	TGTGCCAGCAGCCAAGTCATAGTGAGGGAAAAACTGTTTTTT	CASSQVIVREKLFF
-	TRBV9	-	TRBJ2-5	TGTGCCAGCAGCGTAGACCATACCCCGGTAGAGACCCAGTACTTC	CASSVDHTPVETQYF
TRBD1	TRBV11-2	-	TRBJ2-1	TGTGCCAGCAGCTTAGAGAGGGGGCTCTCCTACAATGAGCAGTTCTTC	CASSLERGLSYNEQFF
TRBD1	TRBV14	once	TRBJ2-5	TGTGCCAGCAGCCAGAAGGGGACAGGTTGGACCCAGTACTTC	CASSQKGTGWTQYF
-	TRBV19	-	TRBJ1-5	TGTGCCAGTAGTATTGAGGTTCGGAGCAATCAGCCCCAGCATTTT	CASSIEVRSNQPQHF